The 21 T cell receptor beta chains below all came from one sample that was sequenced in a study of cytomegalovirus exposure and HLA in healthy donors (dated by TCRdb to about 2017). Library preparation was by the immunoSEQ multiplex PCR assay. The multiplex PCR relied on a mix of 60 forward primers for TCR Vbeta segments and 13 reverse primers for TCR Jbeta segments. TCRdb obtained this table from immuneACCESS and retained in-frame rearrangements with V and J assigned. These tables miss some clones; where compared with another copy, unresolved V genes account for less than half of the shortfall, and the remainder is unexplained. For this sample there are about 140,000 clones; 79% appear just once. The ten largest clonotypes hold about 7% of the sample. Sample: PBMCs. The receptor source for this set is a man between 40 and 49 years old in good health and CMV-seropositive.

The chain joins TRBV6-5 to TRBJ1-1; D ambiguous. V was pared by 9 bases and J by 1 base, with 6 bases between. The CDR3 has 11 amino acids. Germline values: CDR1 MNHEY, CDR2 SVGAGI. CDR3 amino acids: CASHRNTEAFF. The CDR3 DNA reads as TGTGCCAGTCACAGGAACACTGAAGCTTTCTTT.

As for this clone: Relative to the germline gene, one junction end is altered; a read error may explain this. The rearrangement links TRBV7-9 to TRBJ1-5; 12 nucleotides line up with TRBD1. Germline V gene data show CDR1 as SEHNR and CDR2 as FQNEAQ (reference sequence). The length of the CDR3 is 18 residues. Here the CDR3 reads CSSSRIPSGQGANQPQHF. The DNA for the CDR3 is TGTTCCAGCAGCCGAATTCCATCGGGACAGGGGGCGAATCAGCCCCAGCATTTT.

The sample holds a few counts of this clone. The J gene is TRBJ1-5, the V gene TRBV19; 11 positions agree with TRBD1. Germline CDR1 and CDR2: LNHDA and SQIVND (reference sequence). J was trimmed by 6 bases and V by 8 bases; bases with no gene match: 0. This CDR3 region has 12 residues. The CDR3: CASGTGGQPQHF. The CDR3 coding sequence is TGTGCCAGTGGGACAGGGGGTCAGCCCCAGCATTTT.

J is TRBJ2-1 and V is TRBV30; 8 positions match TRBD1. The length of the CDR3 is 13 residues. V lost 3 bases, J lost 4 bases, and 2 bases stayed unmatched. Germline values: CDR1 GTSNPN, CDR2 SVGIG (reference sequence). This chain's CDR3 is CAWSRDRYNEQFF. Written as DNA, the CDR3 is TGTGCCTGGAGCAGGGACAGGTACAATGAGCAGTTCTTC.

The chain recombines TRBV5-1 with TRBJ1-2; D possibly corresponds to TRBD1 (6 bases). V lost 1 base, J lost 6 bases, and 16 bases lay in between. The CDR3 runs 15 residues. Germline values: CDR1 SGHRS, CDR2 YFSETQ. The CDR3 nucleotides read TGCGCCAGCAGCTTGAACCCAGGGGCAGGCGATGGCTACACCTTC. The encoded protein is CASSLNPGAGDGYTF.

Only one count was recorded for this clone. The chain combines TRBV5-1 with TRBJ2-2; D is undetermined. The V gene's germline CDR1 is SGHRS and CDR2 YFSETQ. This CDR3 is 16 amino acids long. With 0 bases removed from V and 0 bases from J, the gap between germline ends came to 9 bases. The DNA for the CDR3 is TGCGCCAGCAGCTTGGCCTTCCTTGCGAACACCGGGGAGCTGTTTTTT. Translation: CASSLAFLANTGELFF.

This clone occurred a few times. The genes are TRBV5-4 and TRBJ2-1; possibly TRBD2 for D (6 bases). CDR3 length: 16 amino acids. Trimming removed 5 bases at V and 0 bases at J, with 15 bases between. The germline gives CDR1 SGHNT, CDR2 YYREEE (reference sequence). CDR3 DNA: TGTGCCAGCAGTCCTATAGCGGAGACCTCCTACAATGAGCAGTTCTTC. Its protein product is CASSPIAETSYNEQFF.

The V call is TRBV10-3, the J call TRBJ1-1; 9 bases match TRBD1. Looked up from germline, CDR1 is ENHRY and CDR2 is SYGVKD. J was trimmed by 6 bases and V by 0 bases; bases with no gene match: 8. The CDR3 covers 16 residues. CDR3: CAISESTGTGISEAFF. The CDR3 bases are TGTGCCATCAGTGAGTCTACCGGGACAGGGATTTCTGAAGCTTTCTTT.

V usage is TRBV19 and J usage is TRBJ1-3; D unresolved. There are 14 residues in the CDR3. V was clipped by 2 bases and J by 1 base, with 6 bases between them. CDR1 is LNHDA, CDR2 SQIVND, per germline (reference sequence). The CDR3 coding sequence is TGTGCCAGTAGTATACGGGGATCTGGAAACACCATATATTTT. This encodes CASSIRGSGNTIYF.

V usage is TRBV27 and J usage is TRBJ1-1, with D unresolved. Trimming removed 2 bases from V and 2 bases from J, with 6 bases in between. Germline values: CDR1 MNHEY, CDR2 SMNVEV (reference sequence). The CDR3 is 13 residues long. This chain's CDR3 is CASSLGLNTEAFF. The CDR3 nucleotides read TGTGCCAGCAGTTTAGGCCTCAACACTGAAGCTTTCTTT.

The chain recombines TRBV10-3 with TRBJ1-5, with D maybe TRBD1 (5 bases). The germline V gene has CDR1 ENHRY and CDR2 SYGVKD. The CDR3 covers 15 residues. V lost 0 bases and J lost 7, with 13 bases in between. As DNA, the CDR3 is TGTGCCATCAGTGAGTCGGCGATAGGGGAACAGCCCCAGCATTTT. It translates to CAISESAIGEQPQHF.

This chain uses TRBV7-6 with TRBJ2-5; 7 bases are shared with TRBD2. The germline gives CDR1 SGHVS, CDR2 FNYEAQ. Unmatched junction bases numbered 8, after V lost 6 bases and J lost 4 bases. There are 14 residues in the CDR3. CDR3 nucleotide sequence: TGTGCCAGCAGTTACGGGGGAGGGCGAGAGACCCAGTACTTC. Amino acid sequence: CASSYGGGRETQYF.

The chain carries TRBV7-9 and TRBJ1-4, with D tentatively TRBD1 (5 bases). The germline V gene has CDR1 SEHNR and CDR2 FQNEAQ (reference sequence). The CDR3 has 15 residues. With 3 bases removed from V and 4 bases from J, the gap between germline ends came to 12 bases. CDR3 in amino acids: CASSFPEGLNEKLFF. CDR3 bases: TGTGCCAGCAGCTTCCCCGAGGGACTTAATGAAAAACTGTTTTTT.

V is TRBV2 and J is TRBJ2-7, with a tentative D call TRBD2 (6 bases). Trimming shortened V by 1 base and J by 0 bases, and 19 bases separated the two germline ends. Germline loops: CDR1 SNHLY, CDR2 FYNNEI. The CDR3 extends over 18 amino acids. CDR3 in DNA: TGTGCCAGCAGTGAAGGGTGGGGAGGACATGGGTCCTCCTACGAGCAGTACTTC. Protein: CASSEGWGGHGSSYEQYF.

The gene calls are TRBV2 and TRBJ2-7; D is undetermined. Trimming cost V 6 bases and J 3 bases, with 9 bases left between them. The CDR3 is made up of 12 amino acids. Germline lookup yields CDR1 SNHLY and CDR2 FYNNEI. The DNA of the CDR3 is TGTGCCAGCAGCCAGTCCAGCTACGAGCAGTACTTC. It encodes CASSQSSYEQYF.

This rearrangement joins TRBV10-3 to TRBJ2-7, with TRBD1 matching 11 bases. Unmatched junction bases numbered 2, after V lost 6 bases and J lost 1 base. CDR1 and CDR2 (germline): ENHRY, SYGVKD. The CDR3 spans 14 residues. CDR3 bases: TGTGCCATCAGGGGGACAGGGGGGTCCTACGAGCAGTACTTC. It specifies CAIRGTGGSYEQYF.

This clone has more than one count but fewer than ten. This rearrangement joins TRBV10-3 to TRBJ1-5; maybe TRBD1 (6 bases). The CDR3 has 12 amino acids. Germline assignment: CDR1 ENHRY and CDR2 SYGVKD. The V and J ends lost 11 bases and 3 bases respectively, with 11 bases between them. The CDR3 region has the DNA TGTGCCTCGTCAGGGGTCAATCAGCCCCAGCATTTT. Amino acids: CASSGVNQPQHF.

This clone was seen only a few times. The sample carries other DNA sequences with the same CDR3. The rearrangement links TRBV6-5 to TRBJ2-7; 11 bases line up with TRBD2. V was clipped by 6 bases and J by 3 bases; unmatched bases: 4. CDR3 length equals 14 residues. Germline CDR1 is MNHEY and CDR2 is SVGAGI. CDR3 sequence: CASSPGTSGYEQYF. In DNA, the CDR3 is TGTGCCAGCAGCCCCGGGACTAGCGGCTACGAGCAGTACTTC.

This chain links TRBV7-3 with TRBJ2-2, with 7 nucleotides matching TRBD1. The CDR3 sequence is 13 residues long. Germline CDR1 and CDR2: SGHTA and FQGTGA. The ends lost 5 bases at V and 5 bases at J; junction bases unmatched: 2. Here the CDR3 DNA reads TGTGCCAGCAGCACGACAGGGACCGGGGAGCTGTTTTTT. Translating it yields CASSTTGTGELFF.

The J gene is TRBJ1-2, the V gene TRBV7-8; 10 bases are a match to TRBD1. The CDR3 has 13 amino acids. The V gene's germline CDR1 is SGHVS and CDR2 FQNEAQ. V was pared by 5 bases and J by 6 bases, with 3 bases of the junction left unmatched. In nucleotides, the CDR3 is TGTGCCAGCAGCCAAGACAGGGGGCATGGCTACACCTTC. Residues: CASSQDRGHGYTF. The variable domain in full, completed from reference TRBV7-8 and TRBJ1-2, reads GAGVSQSPRYKVAKRGQDVALRCDPISGHVSLFWYQQALGQGPEFLTYFQNEAQLDKSGLPSDRFFAERPEGSVSTLKIQRTQQEDSAVYLCASSQDRGHGYTFGSGTRLTVV.

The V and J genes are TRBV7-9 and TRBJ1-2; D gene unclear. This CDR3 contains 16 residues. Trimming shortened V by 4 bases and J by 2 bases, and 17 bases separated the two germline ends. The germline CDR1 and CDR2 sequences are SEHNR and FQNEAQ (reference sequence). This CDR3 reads CASSSNAGGRNYGYTF. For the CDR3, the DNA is TGTGCCAGCAGCTCAAATGCGGGAGGGAGAAACTATGGCTACACCTTC. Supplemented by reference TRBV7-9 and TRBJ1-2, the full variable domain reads DTGVSQNPRHKITKRGQNVTFRCDPISEHNRLYWYRQTLGQGPEFLTYFQNEAQLEKSRLLSDRFSAERPKGSFSTLEIQRTEQGDSAMYLCASSSNAGGRNYGYTFGSGTRLTVV.